The clone carrying this T cell receptor beta chain turned up a few times. The sample comes from a study of T cell responses to AZD1222 COVID-19 vaccine. This table comes from immunoSEQ multiplex PCR, and its TCRdb copy is limited to in-frame clones, with some not included. The profile shows roughly 150,000 clones, about 90% of them singletons. The CDR3 runs to 13 residues. Looked up from germline, CDR1 is MDHEN and CDR2 is SYDVKM. Trimming cost V 5 bases and J 7 bases; bases outside gene matches: 7. The J gene is TRBJ1-1, the V gene TRBV28; 7 nucleotides agree with TRBD1. The TCR was taken from an adult who received the AZD1222 COVID-19 vaccine. This specimen consisted of peripheral blood, obtained 28 days after the second AZD1222 dose. Here the CDR3 reads CASSPLRDSEAFF. CDR3 nucleotides: TGTGCCAGCAGTCCGCTACGGGACAGTGAAGCTTTCTTT.